This T cell receptor (beta chain) is from a study of molecular identifiers for immune sequencing clone quantification. Study-wide results and caveats: Clone sizes that are highly expanded could be underestimated when identical TCR molecules share a barcode. Whereas clones above 20 RNA copies held under 1% of naive-cell molecules, they held over 98% of effector molecules.

It was with previously described methods and listed TCR primers that bulk TCR libraries were made. TCRdb ran MiXCR on the PCR reads and lists one entry per CDR3 protein. Counted here are 90,000 or so distinct CDR3 sequences, under 25% occurring once; the ten biggest clones make up more than 1%. Sorting recovered naive CD8 T cells on a CD8+CD4-CCR7+CD45RA+ profile. This clonotype has only a few counts. Its antigen is unknown. A much larger clone differs by one base, so this may be a read error. The missing conserved phenylalanine or tryptophan at the end of this CDR3 makes a read error likely. CDR1 is MDHEN, CDR2 SYDVKM, per germline. Deletions cut 7 bases from V and 1 base from J, with 17 bases between. CDR3 length equals 15 residues.

This TCR came from a human donor in good health. Some libraries in this study had Jurkat cell RNA spiked in. This sequence joins TRBV28 and TRBJ2-7; possible D gene TRBD2, 5 bases. The sequencing sample was made of naive CD8+ T cells from blood, with Jurkat cell RNA spiked in. Regarding subset: FACS-sorted CD8+CD4-CCR7+CD45RA+ naive T cells. CDR3 DNA sequence: TGTGCCAGCACCCCGGTGGGCGGGCCGTCCTACGAGCAGTACTCC. Protein product: CASTPVGGPSYEQYS.